The 11 T cell receptor beta chains presented below share a single source sample, sequenced in a study of blood T cells in healthy people across ages. Next came a second PCR, run for roughly 6 to 11 cycles, which used a sample-barcoded 5' primer along with a J-beta primer mix. TCRdb redid the calling of the 5' RACE reads with MiXCR, one entry per CDR3 protein. The profile shows nearly 800,000 distinct CDR3 sequences, 20% to 25% of them singletons. These same data were also listed under a study on T cells of mothers and their children.

Sample: blood. These receptors came from a boy aged 10-17 years in good health.

The genes are TRBV7-9 and TRBJ2-7; 13 nucleotides match TRBD2. This CDR3 region has 18 residues. V shed 3 bases and J 6 bases; nucleotides not matched to a gene: 14. Germline V gene data show CDR1 as SEHNR and CDR2 as FQNEAQ (reference sequence). The chain's CDR3 is CASSFGLAGEWPPGEQYF. The CDR3 DNA is TGTGCCAGCAGCTTCGGACTAGCGGGAGAGTGGCCCCCGGGCGAGCAGTACTTC.

The chain has TRBV7-2 and TRBJ2-5; TRBD2 matches at 9 bases. With 4 bases clipped from V and 1 base from J, the junction kept 7 bases outside the gene matches. Germline CDR1 is SGHTA and CDR2 is FQGNSA. The CDR3 has 16 amino acids. The CDR3 loop is CASSWPTSGSQETQYF. The CDR3 bases are TGTGCCAGCAGCTGGCCGACTAGCGGCTCCCAAGAGACCCAGTACTTC.

J is TRBJ2-1 and V is TRBV12-3 or TRBV12-4; 8 bases are shared with TRBD1. J gave up 5 bases and V 7 bases, and 7 bases lay outside the gene matches. The CDR3 has 14 residues. CDR3 in amino acids: CASIGGTGNNEQFF. The CDR3 coding sequence is TGTGCCAGCATAGGTGGGACAGGAAACAATGAGCAGTTCTTC.

This chain links TRBV4-3 with TRBJ2-3, with 9 bases that match TRBD2. Germline trimming cut 0 bases from V and 0 bases from J; bases unmatched to any gene: 7. Looked up from germline, CDR1 is LGHNA and CDR2 is YSLEER. This CDR3 has 18 amino acids. CDR3 DNA: TGCGCCAGCAGCCAAGATCTGACTAGCGGTGCGAGCACAGATACGCAGTATTTT. This codes for CASSQDLTSGASTDTQYF.

The table lists this clonotype with a few counts. This chain uses TRBV11-3 with TRBJ2-1; 13 bases map to TRBD2. Germline-derived CDR1 and CDR2 are SGHNT and YENEEA. This CDR3 comprises 16 residues. J gave up 6 bases and V 5 bases, and 7 bases lay outside the gene matches. CDR3 sequence: CASSPNGLAGANEQFF. The CDR3 DNA reads TGTGCCAGCAGCCCAAACGGACTAGCGGGAGCCAATGAGCAGTTCTTC.

This clonotype has just a few counts. This rearrangement joins TRBV5-6 to TRBJ2-7; D is possibly TRBD1 (6 bases). V lost 4 bases to trimming and J lost 3 bases, with 14 bases between them. The length of the CDR3 is 14 residues. CDR1 and CDR2 from the germline V gene are SGHDT and YYEEEE. The CDR3 region is CASSREQGLYEQYF. The CDR3 coding sequence is TGTGCCAGCAGCCGAGAACAGGGCCTCTACGAGCAGTACTTC. Complete variable domain (other parts from reference TRBV5-6 and TRBJ2-7): DAGVTQSPTHLIKTRGQQVTLRCSPKSGHDTVSWYQQALGQGPQFIFQYYEEEERQRGNFPDRFSGHQFPNYSSELNVNALLLGDSALYLCASSREQGLYEQYFGPGTRLTVT.

This sequence joins TRBV7-2 and TRBJ2-7, with D perhaps matching TRBD2 (5 bases). This CDR3 comprises 13 residues. The germline V gene encodes CDR1 SGHTA and CDR2 FQGNSA. V shed 5 bases and J shed 2 bases, with 10 bases lying between them. CDR3 region: CASSTGIPYEQYF. CDR3 sequence (DNA): TGTGCCAGCAGCACCGGGATTCCCTACGAGCAGTACTTC.

This clonotype occurred a few times. The rearrangement links TRBV13 to TRBJ2-7; D is undetermined. The CDR3 has 13 amino acids. V was pared by 4 bases and J by 3 bases, with 10 bases between. Germline-derived CDR1 and CDR2 are PRHDT and FYEKMQ (reference sequence). Here the CDR3 reads CASSSNLIYEQYF. Written as DNA, the CDR3 is TGTGCCAGCAGCTCCAATTTAATCTACGAGCAGTACTTC.

The chain has TRBV11-2 and TRBJ1-2; D remains unclear. V was cut by 2 bases and J by 8 bases, with 18 bases left in between. This CDR3 is 15 amino acids long. The germline gives CDR1 SGHAT, CDR2 FQNNGV. The CDR3 sequence: CASSLSDGSGNGYTF. CDR3 coding DNA: TGTGCCAGCAGCTTATCCGACGGCTCGGGAAACGGCTACACCTTC.

Points on this clonotype: A clone one base away is much larger, so this may be a read error. V and J are TRBV27 and TRBJ2-3; D gene ambiguous. The CDR3 has 14 residues. Germline CDR1 reads MNHEY; CDR2 reads SMNVEV (reference sequence). The CDR3 is CAGSSSGYTDTQYF. Here the CDR3 DNA reads TGTGCCGGCAGTTCGTCAGGTTACACAGATACGCAGTATTTT.

In this sample, this clonotype turned up a few times. V usage is TRBV30 and J usage is TRBJ1-4; 9 positions agree with TRBD1. Germline loops: CDR1 GTSNPN, CDR2 SVGIG (reference sequence). This CDR3 is built from 15 residues. Germline trimming cut 0 bases from V and 5 bases from J; bases unmatched to any gene: 4. CDR3 region: CAWSVNRGLNEKLFF. In DNA, the CDR3 is TGTGCCTGGAGTGTGAACAGGGGGCTGAATGAAAAACTGTTTTTT. Supplemented by reference TRBV30 and TRBJ1-4, the full variable domain reads SQTIHQWPATLVQPVGSPLSLECTVEGTSNPNLYWYRQAAGRGLQLLFYSVGIGQISSEVPQNLSASRPQDRQFILSSKKLLLSDSGFYLCAWSVNRGLNEKLFFGSGTQLSVL.